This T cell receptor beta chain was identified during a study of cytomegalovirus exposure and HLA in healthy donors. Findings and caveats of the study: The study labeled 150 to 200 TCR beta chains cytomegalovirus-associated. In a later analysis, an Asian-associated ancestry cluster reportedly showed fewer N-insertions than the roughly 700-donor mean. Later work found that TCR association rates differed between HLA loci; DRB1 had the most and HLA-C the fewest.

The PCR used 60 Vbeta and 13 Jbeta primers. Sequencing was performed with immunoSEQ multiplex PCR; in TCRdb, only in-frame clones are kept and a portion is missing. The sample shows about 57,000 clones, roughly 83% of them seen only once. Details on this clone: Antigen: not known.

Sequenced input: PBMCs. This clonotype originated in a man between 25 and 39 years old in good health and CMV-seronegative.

CDR3 loop: CASSRIAGGFYEQYF. The DNA for the CDR3 is TGCGCCAGCAGCCGCATAGCGGGAGGGTTTTACGAGCAGTACTTC. The rearrangement joins TRBV4-1 to TRBJ2-7, with 11 bases aligning to TRBD2. V lost 4 bases and J lost 4; bases outside the gene matches: 6. The CDR3 contains 15 residues. The germline CDR1 and CDR2 sequences are MGHRA and YSYEKL.